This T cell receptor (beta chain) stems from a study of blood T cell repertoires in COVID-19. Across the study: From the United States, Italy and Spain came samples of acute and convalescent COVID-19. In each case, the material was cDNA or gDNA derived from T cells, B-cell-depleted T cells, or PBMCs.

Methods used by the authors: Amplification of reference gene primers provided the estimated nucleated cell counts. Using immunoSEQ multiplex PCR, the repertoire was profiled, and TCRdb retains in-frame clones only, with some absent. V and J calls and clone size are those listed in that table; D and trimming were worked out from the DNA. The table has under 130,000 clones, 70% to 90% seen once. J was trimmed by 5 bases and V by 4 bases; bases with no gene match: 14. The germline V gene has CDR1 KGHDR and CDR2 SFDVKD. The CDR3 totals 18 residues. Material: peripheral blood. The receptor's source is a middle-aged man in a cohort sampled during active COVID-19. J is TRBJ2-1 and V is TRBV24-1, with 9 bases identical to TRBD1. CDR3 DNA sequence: TGTGCCACCAGTGACTACAGCCGGGGACAGGGAGTGGACAATGAGCAGTTCTTC. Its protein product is CATSDYSRGQGVDNEQFF.